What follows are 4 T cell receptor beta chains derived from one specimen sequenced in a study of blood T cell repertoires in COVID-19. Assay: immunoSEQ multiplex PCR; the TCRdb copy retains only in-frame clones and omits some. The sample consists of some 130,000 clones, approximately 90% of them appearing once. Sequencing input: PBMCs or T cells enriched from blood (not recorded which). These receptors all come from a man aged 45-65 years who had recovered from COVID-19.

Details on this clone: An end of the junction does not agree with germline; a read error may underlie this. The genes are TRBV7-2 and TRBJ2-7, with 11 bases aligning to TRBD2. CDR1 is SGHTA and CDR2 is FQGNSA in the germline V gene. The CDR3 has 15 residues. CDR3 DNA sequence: TGTGCCAGCAGCATAGCGGGAGGGCCGGCCTACGAGCAGTACTTC. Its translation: CASSIAGGPAYEQYF.

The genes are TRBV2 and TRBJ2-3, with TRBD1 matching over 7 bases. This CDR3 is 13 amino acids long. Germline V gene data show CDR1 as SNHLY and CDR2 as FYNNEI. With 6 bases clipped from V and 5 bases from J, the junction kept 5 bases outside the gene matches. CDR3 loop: CASRATGIDTQYF. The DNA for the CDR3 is TGTGCCAGCAGGGCGACAGGGATAGATACGCAGTATTTT.

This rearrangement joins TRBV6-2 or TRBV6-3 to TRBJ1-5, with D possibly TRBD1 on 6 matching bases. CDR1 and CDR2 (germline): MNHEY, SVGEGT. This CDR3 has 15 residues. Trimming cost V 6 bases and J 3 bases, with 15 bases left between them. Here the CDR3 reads CASSRPGHFNQPQHF. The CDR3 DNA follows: TGTGCCAGCAGCCGGCCGGGACACTTCAATCAGCCCCAGCATTTT.

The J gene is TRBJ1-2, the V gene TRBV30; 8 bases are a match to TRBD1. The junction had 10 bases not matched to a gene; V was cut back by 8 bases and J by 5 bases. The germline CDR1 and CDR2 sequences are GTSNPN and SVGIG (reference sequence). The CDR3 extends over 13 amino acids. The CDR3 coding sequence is TGTGCCCGGGGGCAGGGGGCTCGGTATGGCTACACCTTC. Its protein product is CARGQGARYGYTF.